This passage covers 15 T cell receptor beta chains from one sample sequenced in a study of beta chain features in type 1 diabetes. Reverse transcribing all isolated RNA meant expressed TCRB transcripts were sequenced. Data came from immunoSEQ multiplex PCR; TCRdb stores just in-frame clones and leaves some out. The sample has about 930,000 clones; under 20% are singletons. Sequenced sample: naive CD4+ T cells from blood. The origin of the receptors is a woman younger than 30 in good health.

V is TRBV19 and J is TRBJ2-3; TRBD1 aligns across 7 bases. From germline, CDR1 is LNHDA and CDR2 SQIVND (reference sequence). The CDR3 runs to 15 residues. V lost 0 bases and J lost 6; bases outside the gene matches: 6. The CDR3 nucleotides read TGTGCCAGTAGTATAGAGGGGACAGCTTTCGATACGCAGTATTTT. Protein: CASSIEGTAFDTQYF.

The gene calls are TRBV2 and TRBJ1-5, with a possible D match to TRBD1 (5 bases). This CDR3 contains 15 residues. The germline V and J ends were trimmed by 6 bases and 7 bases, with 19 bases remaining between them. Germline assignment: CDR1 SNHLY and CDR2 FYNNEI. CDR3 coding DNA: TGTGCCAGCAGCAAGGAGGAAGGGGAGAGGCAGCCCCAGCATTTT. Protein sequence: CASSKEEGERQPQHF.

This clone was detected a few times. The chain combines TRBV5-6 with TRBJ2-4, with D perhaps assigned TRBD1 or TRBD2 (6 bases each). Trimming stripped 2 bases from V and 7 bases from J, with 13 bases between. Germline V CDR1 and CDR2: SGHDT, YYEEEE. The length of the CDR3 is 14 residues. CDR3 protein: CASSFSGGGNIQYF. The CDR3 DNA reads TGTGCCAGCAGCTTCAGTGGAGGGGGGAACATTCAGTACTTC.

The chain recombines TRBV4-2 with TRBJ2-1; 8 bases fit TRBD2. Trimming removed 4 bases from V and 2 bases from J; junction bases left unmatched: 4. There are 15 residues in the CDR3. CDR1 LGHNA and CDR2 YNFKEQ come from the germline V gene. CDR3 amino acids: CASSPGGGPYNEQFF. DNA of the CDR3: TGTGCCAGCAGCCCCGGGGGGGGCCCCTACAATGAGCAGTTCTTC.

The table lists this clone with a few counts. The chain employs TRBV27 and TRBJ1-2, with D tentatively TRBD1 (6 bases). The CDR3 runs 13 residues. Deletions cut 2 bases from V and 4 bases from J, with 8 bases between. The germline CDR1 and CDR2 sequences are MNHEY and SMNVEV (reference sequence). In DNA form, the CDR3 reads TGTGCCAGCAGTTTAGGCAGGGGCTATGGCTACACCTTC. Amino acid sequence: CASSLGRGYGYTF.

A few counts support this clone. V usage is TRBV15 and J usage is TRBJ1-4; D perhaps matches TRBD1 (5 bases). Germline V gene data show CDR1 as LNHNV and CDR2 as YYDKDF (reference sequence). Trimming shortened V by 0 bases and J by 8 bases, and 19 bases separated the two germline ends. The CDR3 contains 17 residues. CDR3 in amino acids: CATSRDLQGWASEKLFF. Written as DNA, the CDR3 is TGTGCCACCAGCAGAGATCTCCAGGGTTGGGCCTCCGAAAAACTGTTTTTT.

Only a few counts were recorded for this clone. The rearrangement uses TRBV29-1 and TRBJ2-5; 9 nucleotides agree with TRBD2. Trimming at V came to 5 bases and at J to 5 bases, leaving 15 bases not matched to a gene. The CDR3 loop spans 16 amino acids. Germline V gene sequence: CDR1 SQVTM, CDR2 ANQGSEA. Here the CDR3 reads CSVSPLAGVGLETQYF. The DNA of the CDR3 is TGCAGCGTTTCCCCCTTAGCGGGAGTCGGGCTGGAGACCCAGTACTTC.

This clone has more than one count but fewer than ten. The chain has TRBV20-1 and TRBJ1-1, with D tentatively TRBD1 (5 bases). V dropped 4 bases and J dropped 14 bases, with 17 bases sitting between them. Germline V lookup: CDR1 DFQATT, CDR2 SNEGSKA (reference sequence). The CDR3 spans 11 residues. The CDR3 sequence is CSATGPQLQFF. The CDR3 DNA sequence: TGCAGTGCTACAGGGCCACAGTTACAGTTCTTT.

This clone turned up a few times. V is TRBV10-3 and J is TRBJ1-2, with 9 nucleotides matching TRBD1. Looked up from germline, CDR1 is ENHRY and CDR2 is SYGVKD. V lost 6 bases and J lost 1; bases outside the gene matches: 6. The CDR3 loop spans 15 amino acids. CDR3 bases: TGTGCCATCAGCCGGACGGGACAGGGTAACTATGGCTACACCTTC. This sequence encodes CAISRTGQGNYGYTF.

A few counts support this clone. This chain links TRBV4-1 with TRBJ1-2; 8 bases are shared with TRBD1. V shed 3 bases, J shed 2 bases, and the junction held 8 bases outside the gene matches. CDR3 length: 16 residues. Germline V gene sequence: CDR1 MGHRA, CDR2 YSYEKL. The CDR3 sequence: CASSHHGRGPNYGYTF. In DNA, the CDR3 is TGCGCCAGCAGCCACCACGGCAGGGGGCCAAACTATGGCTACACCTTC.

Regarding this clone: The sample carries other DNA sequences with the same CDR3. This sequence joins TRBV18 and TRBJ2-1, with 9 bases lining up with TRBD2. The V segment lost 0 bases and the J segment 0 bases; nucleotides outside the gene matches: 3. The germline CDR1 and CDR2 sequences are KGHSH and LQKENI. This CDR3 comprises 17 residues. The CDR3 sequence is CASSPPGLASSYNEQFF. The CDR3 DNA reads TGTGCCAGCTCACCACCGGGACTAGCCTCCTCCTACAATGAGCAGTTCTTC.

V usage is TRBV28 and J usage is TRBJ1-2, with D possibly TRBD1 on 6 matching bases. This CDR3 spans 14 amino acids. Germline V CDR1 and CDR2: MDHEN, SYDVKM. Trimming shortened V by 7 bases and J by 8 bases, and 20 bases separated the two germline ends. The CDR3, as DNA: TGTGCCAGCATCAGAATAGGGGGGCAGCCGGGCTACACCTTC. Translated: CASIRIGGQPGYTF.

This clone was observed a few times. J is TRBJ1-2 and V is TRBV28; D is possibly TRBD1 (5 bases). The germline V and J ends were trimmed by 5 bases and 6 bases, with 22 bases remaining between them. The CDR3 has 16 amino acids. The V gene's germline CDR1 is MDHEN and CDR2 SYDVKM. CDR3 DNA: TGTGCCAGCAGTATCAACCGGGACCCGAGACGGAATGGCTACACCTTC. The encoded protein is CASSINRDPRRNGYTF.

The gene calls are TRBV28 and TRBJ2-1; D may be TRBD1 or TRBD2 (5 bases each). Germline CDR1 reads MDHEN; CDR2 reads SYDVKM. There are 15 residues in the CDR3. V was cut by 4 bases and J by 3 bases, with 13 bases left in between. CDR3 residues: CASSSVGTRYNEQFF. CDR3 bases: TGTGCCAGCAGTTCCGTGGGGACCCGCTACAATGAGCAGTTCTTC.

This clone was recorded a few times. V gene TRBV7-2 combines with J gene TRBJ1-4, with no clear D. This CDR3 is built from 14 residues. V lost 7 bases and J lost 0, with 9 bases in between. From germline, CDR1 is SGHTA and CDR2 FQGNSA. This CDR3 reads CASKLVATNEKLFF. CDR3 bases: TGTGCCAGCAAGTTAGTTGCAACTAATGAAAAACTGTTTTTT.